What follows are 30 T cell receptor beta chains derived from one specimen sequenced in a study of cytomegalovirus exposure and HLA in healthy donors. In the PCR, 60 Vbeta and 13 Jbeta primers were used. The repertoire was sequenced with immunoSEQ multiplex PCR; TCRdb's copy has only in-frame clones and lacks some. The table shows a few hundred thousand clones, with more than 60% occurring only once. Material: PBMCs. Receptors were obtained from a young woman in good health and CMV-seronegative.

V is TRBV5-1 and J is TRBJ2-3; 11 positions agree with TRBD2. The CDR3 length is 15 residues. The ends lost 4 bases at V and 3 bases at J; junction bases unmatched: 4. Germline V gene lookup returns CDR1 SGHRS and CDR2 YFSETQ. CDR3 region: CASSLSGGETDTQYF. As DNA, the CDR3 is TGCGCCAGCAGCCTTAGCGGGGGGGAGACAGATACGCAGTATTTT.

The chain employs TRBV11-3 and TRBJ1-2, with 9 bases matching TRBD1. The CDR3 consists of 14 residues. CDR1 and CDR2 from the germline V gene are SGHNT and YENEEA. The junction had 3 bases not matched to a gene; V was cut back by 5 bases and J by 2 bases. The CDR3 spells CASSAGQGNYGYTF. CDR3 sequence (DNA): TGTGCCAGCAGCGCCGGACAGGGGAACTATGGCTACACCTTC.

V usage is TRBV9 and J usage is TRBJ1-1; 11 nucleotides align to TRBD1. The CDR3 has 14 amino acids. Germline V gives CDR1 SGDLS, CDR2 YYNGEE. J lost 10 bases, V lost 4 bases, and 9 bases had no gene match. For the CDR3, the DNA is TGTGCCAGCAGCCCCGGGACAGGGGGTTTAATAGCTTTCTTT. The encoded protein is CASSPGTGGLIAFF.

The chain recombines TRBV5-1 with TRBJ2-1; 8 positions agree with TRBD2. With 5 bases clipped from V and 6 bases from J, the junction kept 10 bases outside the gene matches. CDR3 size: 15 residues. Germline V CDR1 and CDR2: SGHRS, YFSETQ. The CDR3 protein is CASSSGLASINEQFF. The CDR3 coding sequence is TGCGCCAGCAGTTCAGGACTAGCCTCGATCAATGAGCAGTTCTTC.

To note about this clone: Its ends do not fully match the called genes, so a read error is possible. The CDR3 DNA sequence: TGTGCCAACAGTCTAAAGGGGGGGCAGGGGCCCCTCCACTTT. This translates into CANSLKGGQGPLHF. The V call is TRBV6-1, the J call TRBJ1-6; perhaps TRBD1 as D (6 bases). The CDR3 is made up of 14 amino acids. Germline-derived CDR1 and CDR2 are MNHNS and SASEGT.

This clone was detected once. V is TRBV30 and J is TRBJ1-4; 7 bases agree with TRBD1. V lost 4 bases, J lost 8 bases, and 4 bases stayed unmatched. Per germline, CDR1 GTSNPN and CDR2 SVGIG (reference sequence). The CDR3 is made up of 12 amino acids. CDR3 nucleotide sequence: TGTGCCTGGAACAGGGGATGGGAAAAACTGTTTTTT. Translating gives CAWNRGWEKLFF.

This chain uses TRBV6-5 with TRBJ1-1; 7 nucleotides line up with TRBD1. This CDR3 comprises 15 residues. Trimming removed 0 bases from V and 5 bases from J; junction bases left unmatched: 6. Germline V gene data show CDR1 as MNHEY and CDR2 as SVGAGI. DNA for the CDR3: TGTGCCAGCAGTTACTCTGAGACAGGGCGAACTGAAGCTTTCTTT. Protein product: CASSYSETGRTEAFF.

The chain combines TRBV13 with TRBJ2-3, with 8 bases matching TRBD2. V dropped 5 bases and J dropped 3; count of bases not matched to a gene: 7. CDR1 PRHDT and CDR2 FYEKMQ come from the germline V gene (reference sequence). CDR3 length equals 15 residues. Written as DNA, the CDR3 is TGTGCCAGCAGCCCATCGGGACTAGTTACAGATACGCAGTATTTT. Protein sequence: CASSPSGLVTDTQYF.

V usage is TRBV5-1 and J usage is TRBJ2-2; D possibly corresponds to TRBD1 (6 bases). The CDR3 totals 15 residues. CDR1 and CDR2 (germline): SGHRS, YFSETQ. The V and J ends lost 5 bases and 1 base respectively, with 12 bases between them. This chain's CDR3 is CASRVDSMNTGELFF. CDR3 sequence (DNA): TGCGCCAGCAGAGTGGACAGTATGAACACCGGGGAGCTGTTTTTT.

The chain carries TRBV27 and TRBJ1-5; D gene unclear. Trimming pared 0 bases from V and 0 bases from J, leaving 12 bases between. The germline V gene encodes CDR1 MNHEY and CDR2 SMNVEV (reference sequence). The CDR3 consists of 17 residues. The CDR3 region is CASSLSKAKDSNQPQHF. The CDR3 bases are TGTGCCAGCAGTTTATCTAAAGCAAAAGATAGCAATCAGCCCCAGCATTTT.

CDR3 DNA: TGTGCCAGCAGCTCGGACAAATATGAGCAGTTCTTC. The encoded protein is CASSSDKYEQFF. The chain employs TRBV7-9 and TRBJ2-1; weak D call: TRBD1 (5 bases). The CDR3 sequence is 12 residues long. Per germline, CDR1 SEHNR and CDR2 FQNEAQ (reference sequence). With 4 bases removed from V and 8 bases from J, the gap between germline ends came to 9 bases.

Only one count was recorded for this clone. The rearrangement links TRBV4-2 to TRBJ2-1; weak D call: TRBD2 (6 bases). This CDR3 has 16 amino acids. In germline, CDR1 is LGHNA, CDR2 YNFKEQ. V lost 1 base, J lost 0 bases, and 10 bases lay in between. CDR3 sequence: CASSQVAGSSYNEQFF. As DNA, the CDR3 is TGTGCCAGCAGCCAAGTGGCGGGGAGCTCCTACAATGAGCAGTTCTTC.

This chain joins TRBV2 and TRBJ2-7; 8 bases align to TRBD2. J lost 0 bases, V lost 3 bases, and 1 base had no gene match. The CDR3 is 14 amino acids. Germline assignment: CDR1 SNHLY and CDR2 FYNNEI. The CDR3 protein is CASSDLAGSYEQYF. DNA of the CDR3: TGTGCCAGCAGTGACCTAGCGGGCTCCTACGAGCAGTACTTC. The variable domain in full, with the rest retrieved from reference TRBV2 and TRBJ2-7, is EPEVTQTPSHQVTQMGQEVILRCVPISNHLYFYWYRQILGQKVEFLVSFYNNEISEKSEIFDDQFSVERPDGSNFTLKIRSTKLEDSAMYFCASSDLAGSYEQYFGPGTRLTVT.

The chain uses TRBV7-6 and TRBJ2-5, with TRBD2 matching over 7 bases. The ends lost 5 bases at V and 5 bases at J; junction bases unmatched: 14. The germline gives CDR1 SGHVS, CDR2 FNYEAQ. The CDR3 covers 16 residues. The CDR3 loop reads CASSPRDGEGPETQYF. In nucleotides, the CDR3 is TGTGCCAGCAGCCCTCGGGATGGGGAGGGCCCGGAGACCCAGTACTTC.

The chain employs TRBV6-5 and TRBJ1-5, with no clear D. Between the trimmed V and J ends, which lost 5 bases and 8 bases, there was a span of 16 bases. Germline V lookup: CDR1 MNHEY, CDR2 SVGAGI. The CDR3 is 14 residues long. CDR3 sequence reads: CASSETQPGEPQHF. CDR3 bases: TGTGCCAGCAGTGAGACACAACCTGGTGAGCCCCAGCATTTT.

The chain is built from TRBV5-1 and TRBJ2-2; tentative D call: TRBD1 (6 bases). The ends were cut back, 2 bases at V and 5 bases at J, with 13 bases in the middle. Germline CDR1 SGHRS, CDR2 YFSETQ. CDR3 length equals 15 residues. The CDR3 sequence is CASSFGTSITGELFF. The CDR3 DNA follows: TGCGCCAGCAGCTTTGGGACATCAATAACCGGGGAGCTGTTTTTT.

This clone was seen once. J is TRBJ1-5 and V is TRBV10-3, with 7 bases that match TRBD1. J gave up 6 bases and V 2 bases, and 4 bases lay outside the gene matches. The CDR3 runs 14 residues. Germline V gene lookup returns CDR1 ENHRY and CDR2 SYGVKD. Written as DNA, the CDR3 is TGTGCCATCAGTGAGGAGGGGGCAGGTCAGCCCCAGCATTTT. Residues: CAISEEGAGQPQHF.

The CDR3 loop is CASSVGEAGGIYEQYF. CDR3 nucleotide sequence: TGTGCCAGCAGCGTAGGTGAAGCGGGGGGGATCTACGAGCAGTACTTC. This chain joins TRBV9 and TRBJ2-5, with TRBD2 matching 10 bases. The better agreement between TRBJ2-7 and the DNA end casts doubt on the J call. Germline CDR1 and CDR2: SGDLS and YYNGEE. This CDR3 spans 16 amino acids.

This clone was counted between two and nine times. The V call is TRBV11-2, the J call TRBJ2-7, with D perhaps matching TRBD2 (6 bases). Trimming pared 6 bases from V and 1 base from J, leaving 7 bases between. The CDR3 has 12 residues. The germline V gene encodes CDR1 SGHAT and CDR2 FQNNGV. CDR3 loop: CASRGGSYEQYF. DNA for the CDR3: TGTGCCAGCAGGGGGGGTTCCTACGAGCAGTACTTC.

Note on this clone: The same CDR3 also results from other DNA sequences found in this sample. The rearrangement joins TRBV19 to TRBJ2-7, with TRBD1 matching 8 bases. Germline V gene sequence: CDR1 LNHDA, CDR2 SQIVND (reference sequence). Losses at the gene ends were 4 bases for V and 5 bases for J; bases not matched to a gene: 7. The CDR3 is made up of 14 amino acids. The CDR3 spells CASSTGGGADEQYF. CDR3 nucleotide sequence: TGTGCCAGTAGTACAGGGGGCGGTGCGGACGAGCAGTACTTC.

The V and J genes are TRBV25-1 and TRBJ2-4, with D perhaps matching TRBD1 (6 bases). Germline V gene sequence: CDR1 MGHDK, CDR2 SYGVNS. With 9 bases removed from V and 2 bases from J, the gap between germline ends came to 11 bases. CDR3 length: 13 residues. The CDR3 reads CARKTGPKNIQYF. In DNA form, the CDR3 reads TGTGCCAGAAAAACAGGGCCCAAAAACATTCAGTACTTC.

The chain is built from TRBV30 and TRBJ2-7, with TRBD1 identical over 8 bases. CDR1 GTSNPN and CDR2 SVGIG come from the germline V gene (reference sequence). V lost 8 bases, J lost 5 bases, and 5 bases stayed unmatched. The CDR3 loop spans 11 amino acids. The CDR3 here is CARRTGNEQYF. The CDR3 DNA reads TGTGCCAGACGGACAGGGAACGAGCAGTACTTC. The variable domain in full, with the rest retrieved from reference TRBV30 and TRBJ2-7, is SQTIHQWPATLVQPVGSPLSLECTVEGTSNPNLYWYRQAAGRGLQLLFYSVGIGQISSEVPQNLSASRPQDRQFILSSKKLLLSDSGFYLCARRTGNEQYFGPGTRLTVT.

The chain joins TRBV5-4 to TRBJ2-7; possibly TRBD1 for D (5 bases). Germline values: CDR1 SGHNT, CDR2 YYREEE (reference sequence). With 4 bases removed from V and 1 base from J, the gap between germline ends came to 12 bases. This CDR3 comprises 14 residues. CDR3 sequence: CASSRGANSYEQYF. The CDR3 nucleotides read TGTGCCAGCAGCCGTGGGGCTAATTCCTACGAGCAGTACTTC.

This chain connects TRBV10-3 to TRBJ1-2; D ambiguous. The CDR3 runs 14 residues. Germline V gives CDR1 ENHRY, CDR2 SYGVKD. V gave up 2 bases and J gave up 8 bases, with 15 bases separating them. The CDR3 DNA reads TGTGCCATCAGTGAGCTCGGCAACTCCGGGGGCTACACCTTC. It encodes CAISELGNSGGYTF.

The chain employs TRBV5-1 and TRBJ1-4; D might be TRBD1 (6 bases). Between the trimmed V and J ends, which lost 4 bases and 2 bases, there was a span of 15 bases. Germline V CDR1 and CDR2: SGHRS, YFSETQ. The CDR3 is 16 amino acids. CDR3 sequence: CASSRAPGQTNEKLFF. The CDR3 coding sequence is TGCGCCAGCAGCAGAGCCCCCGGACAGACTAATGAAAAACTGTTTTTT.

DNA of the CDR3: TGTGCCAGCTCACTAAAAGCGGGATCTGACACTGAAGCTTTCTTT. Residues: CASSLKAGSDTEAFF. The chain combines TRBV18 with TRBJ1-1; D gene uncertain. The CDR3 covers 15 residues. Looked up from germline, CDR1 is KGHSH and CDR2 is LQKENI. The ends were cut back, 4 bases at V and 3 bases at J, with 15 bases in the middle. Looking up the rest from reference TRBV18 and TRBJ1-1 gives the full variable domain: NAGVMQNPRHLVRRRGQEARLRCSPMKGHSHVYWYRQLPEEGLKFMVYLQKENIIDESGMPKERFSAEFPKEGPSILRIQQVVRGDSAAYFCASSLKAGSDTEAFFGQGTRLTVV.

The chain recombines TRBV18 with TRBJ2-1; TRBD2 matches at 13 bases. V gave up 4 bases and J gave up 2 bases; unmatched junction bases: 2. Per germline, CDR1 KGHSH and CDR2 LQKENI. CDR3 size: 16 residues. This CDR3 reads CASSLGLAGTYNEQFF. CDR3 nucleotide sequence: TGTGCCAGCTCACTGGGACTAGCGGGAACCTACAATGAGCAGTTCTTC.

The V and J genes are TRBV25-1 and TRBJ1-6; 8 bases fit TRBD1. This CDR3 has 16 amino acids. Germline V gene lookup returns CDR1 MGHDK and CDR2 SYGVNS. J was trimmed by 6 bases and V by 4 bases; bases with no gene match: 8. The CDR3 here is CASSGPRDRFNSPLHF. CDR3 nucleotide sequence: TGTGCCAGCAGTGGGCCCCGGGACAGGTTTAATTCACCCCTCCACTTT.

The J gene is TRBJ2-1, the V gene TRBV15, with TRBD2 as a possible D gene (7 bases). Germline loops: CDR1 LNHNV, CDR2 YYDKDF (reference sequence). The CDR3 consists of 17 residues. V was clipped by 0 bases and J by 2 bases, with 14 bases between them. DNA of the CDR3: TGTGCCACCAGCAGAGATTGGGGGGGCCGTCCCTACAATGAGCAGTTCTTC. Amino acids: CATSRDWGGRPYNEQFF. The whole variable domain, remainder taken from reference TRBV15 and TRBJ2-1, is DAMVIQNPRYQVTQFGKPVTLSCSQTLNHNVMYWYQQKSSQAPKLLFHYYDKDFNNEADTPDNFQSRRPNTSFCFLDIRSPGLGDTAMYLCATSRDWGGRPYNEQFFGPGTRLTVL.

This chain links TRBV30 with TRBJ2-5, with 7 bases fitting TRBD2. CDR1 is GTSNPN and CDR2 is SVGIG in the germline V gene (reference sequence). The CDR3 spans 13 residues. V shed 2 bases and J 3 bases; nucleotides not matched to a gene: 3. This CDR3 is CAWSPSGKETQYF. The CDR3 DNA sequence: TGTGCCTGGAGTCCTAGCGGTAAAGAGACCCAGTACTTC.